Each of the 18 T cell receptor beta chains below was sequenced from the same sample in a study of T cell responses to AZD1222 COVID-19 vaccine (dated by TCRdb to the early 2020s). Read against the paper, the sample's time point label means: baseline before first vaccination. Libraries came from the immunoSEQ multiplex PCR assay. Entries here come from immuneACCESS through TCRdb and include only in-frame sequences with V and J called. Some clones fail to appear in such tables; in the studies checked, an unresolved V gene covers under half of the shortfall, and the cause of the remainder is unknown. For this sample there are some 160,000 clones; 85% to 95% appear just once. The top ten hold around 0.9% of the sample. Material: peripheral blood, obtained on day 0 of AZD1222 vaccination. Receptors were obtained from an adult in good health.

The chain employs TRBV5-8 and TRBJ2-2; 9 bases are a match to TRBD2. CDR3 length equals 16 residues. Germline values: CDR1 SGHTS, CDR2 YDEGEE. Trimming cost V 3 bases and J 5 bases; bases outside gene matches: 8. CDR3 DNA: TGTGCCAGCAGCTATCCCCTGACTAGCGGTACCGGGGAGCTGTTTTTT. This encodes CASSYPLTSGTGELFF.

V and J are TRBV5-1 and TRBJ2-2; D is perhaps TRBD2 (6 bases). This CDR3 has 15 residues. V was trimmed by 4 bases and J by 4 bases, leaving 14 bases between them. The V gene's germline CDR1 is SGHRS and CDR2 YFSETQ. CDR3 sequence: CASSPGGAGTGELFF. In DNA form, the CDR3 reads TGCGCCAGCAGCCCGGGCGGGGCAGGCACCGGGGAGCTGTTTTTT.

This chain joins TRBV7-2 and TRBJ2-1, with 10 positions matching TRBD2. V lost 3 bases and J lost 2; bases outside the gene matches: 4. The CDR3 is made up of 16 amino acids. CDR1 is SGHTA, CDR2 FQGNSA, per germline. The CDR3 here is CASSFGSGGPYNEQFF. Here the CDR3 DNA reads TGTGCCAGCAGCTTCGGTAGCGGGGGGCCCTACAATGAGCAGTTCTTC.

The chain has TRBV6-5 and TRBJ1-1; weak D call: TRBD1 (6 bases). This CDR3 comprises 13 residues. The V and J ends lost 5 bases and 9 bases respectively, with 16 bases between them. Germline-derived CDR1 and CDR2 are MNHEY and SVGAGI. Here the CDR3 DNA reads TGTGCCAGCAGTCATAGACGACAGGCGCAAGCTTTCTTT. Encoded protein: CASSHRRQAQAFF.

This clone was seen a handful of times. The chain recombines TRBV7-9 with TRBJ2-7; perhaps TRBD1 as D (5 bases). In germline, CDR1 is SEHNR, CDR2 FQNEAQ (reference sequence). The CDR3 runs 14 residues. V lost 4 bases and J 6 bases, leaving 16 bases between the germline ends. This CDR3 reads CASSSGSVQREQYF. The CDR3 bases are TGTGCCAGCAGCTCAGGGTCCGTTCAGCGCGAGCAGTACTTC. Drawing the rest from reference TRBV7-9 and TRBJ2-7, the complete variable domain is DTGVSQNPRHKITKRGQNVTFRCDPISEHNRLYWYRQTLGQGPEFLTYFQNEAQLEKSRLLSDRFSAERPKGSFSTLEIQRTEQGDSAMYLCASSSGSVQREQYFGPGTRLTVT.

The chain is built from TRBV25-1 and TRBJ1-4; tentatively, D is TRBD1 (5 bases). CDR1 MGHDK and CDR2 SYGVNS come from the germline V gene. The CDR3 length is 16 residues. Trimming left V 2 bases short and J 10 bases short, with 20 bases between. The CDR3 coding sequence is TGTGCCAGCAGTGAACCAGGCAGGGTAATCGCGGGAAAACTGTTTTTT. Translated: CASSEPGRVIAGKLFF.

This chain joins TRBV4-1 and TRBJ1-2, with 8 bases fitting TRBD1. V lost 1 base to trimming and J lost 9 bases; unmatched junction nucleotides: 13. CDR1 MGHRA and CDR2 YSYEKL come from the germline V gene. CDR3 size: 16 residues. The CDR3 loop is CASSQAPGQGGWSYTF. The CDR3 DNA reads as TGCGCCAGCAGCCAAGCCCCTGGACAGGGAGGTTGGAGCTACACCTTC.

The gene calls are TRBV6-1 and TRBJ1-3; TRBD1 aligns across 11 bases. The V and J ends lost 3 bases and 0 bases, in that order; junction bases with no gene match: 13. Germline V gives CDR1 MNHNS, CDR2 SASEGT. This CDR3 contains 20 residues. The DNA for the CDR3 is TGTGCCAGCAGTGACTATAACTGGGACAGGGGGTTCCGCTCTGGAAACACCATATATTTT. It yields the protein CASSDYNWDRGFRSGNTIYF.

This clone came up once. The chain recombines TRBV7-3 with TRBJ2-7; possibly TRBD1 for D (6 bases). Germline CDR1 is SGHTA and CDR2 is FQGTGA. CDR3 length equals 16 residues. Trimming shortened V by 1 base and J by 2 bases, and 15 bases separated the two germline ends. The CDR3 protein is CASSLNPPGAPYEQYF. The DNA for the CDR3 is TGTGCCAGCAGCTTAAACCCCCCAGGGGCCCCCTACGAGCAGTACTTC.

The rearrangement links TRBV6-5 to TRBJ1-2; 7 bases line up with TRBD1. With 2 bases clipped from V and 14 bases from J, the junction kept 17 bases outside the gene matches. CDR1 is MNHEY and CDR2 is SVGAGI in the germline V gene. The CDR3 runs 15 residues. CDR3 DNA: TGTGCCAGCAGTTACAGGGCGGGACAGACTTCCGGGGGAACCTTC. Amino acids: CASSYRAGQTSGGTF.

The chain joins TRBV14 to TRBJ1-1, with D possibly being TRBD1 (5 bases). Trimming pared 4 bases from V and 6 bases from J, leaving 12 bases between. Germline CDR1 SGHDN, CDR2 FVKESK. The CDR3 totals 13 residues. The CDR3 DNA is TGTGCCAGCAGCCTGGGGGAGAAGGCTGAAGCTTTCTTT. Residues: CASSLGEKAEAFF. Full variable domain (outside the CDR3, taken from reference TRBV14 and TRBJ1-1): EAGVTQFPSHSVIEKGQTVTLRCDPISGHDNLYWYRRVMGKEIKFLLHFVKESKQDESGMPNNRFLAERTGGTYSTLKVQPAELEDSGVYFCASSLGEKAEAFFGQGTRLTVV.

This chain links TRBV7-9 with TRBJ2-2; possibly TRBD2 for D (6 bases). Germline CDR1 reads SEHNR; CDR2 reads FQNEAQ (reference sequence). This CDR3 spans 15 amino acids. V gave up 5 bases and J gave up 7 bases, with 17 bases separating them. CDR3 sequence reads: CASSEVGGDIGELFF. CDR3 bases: TGTGCCAGCAGCGAAGTGGGGGGAGACATCGGGGAGCTGTTTTTT.

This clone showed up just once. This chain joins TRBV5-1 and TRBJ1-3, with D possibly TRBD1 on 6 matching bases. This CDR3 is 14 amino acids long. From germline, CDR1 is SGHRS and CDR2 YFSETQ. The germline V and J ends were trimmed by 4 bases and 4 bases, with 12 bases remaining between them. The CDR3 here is CASSPGAFGNTIYF. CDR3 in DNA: TGCGCCAGCAGCCCGGGGGCCTTCGGAAACACCATATATTTT.

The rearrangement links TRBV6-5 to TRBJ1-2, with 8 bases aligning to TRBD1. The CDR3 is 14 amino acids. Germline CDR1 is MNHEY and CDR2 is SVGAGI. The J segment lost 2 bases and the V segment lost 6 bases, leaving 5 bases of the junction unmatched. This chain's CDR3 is CASRTGAWNYGYTF. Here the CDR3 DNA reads TGTGCCAGCAGGACAGGGGCGTGGAACTATGGCTACACCTTC.

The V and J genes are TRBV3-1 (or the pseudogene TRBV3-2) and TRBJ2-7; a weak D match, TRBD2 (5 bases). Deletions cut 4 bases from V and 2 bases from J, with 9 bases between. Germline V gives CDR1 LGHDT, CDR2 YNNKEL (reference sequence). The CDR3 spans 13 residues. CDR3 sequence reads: CASSPRGPYEQYF. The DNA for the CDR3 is TGTGCCAGCAGCCCTCGAGGGCCCTACGAGCAGTACTTC.

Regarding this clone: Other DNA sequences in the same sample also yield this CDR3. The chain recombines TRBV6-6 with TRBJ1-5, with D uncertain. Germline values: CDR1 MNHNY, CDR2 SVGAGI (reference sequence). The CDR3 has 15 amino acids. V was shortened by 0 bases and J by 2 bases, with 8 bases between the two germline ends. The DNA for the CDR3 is TGTGCCAGCAGTTACTCGAGGGTTGGCAATCAGCCCCAGCATTTT. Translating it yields CASSYSRVGNQPQHF.

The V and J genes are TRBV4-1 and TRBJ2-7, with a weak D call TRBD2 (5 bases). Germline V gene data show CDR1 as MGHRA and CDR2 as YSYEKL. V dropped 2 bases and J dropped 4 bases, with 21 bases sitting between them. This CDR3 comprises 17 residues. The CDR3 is CASSQTPLFAGLYEQYF. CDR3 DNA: TGCGCCAGCAGCCAAACCCCCCTTTTTGCGGGTTTGTACGAGCAGTACTTC.

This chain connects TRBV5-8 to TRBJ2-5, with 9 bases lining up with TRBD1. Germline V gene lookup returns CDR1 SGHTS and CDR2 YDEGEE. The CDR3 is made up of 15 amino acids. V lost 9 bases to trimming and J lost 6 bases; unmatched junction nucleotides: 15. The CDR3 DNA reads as TGTGCCACCGGGGCGCGGGACAGGGAATTAAAGACCCAGTACTTC. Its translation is CATGARDRELKTQYF.